This TCR beta chain derives from a study of cytomegalovirus exposure and HLA in healthy donors. CDR3 length: 13 amino acids. Trimming stripped 1 base from V and 7 bases from J, with 8 bases between. In germline, CDR1 is SGHDN, CDR2 FVKESK. Study conclusions and caveats: A later analysis associated some 16,000 TCR beta sequences with HLA alleles at a 0.05 false discovery rate. In vitro work confirmed that a few CMV-associated chains recognize CMV antigens. Presence/absence analyses took donor sequencing depth as roughly uniform.

13 Jbeta primers and 60 Vbeta primers were used for the PCR. Profiling relied on immunoSEQ multiplex PCR, and the TCRdb table lists in-frame clones only, not all of them. The sample table includes 40,000 to 55,000 clones. Comments on this clone: Its antigen is currently unknown.

The sample was PBMCs. The chain recombines TRBV14 with TRBJ2-1; D perhaps matches TRBD1 (5 bases). The clonotype comes from a male donor in good health and CMV-seropositive. The CDR3 is CASSQGRVNEQFF. Written as DNA, the CDR3 is TGTGCCAGCAGCCAAGGCAGGGTTAATGAGCAGTTCTTC.